This T cell receptor (beta chain) was documented in a study of OX40 agonist ivuxolimab in advanced cancers. The CDR3 extends over 17 amino acids. The V gene's germline CDR1 is LGHNA and CDR2 YNFKEQ. Between the trimmed V and J ends, which lost 0 bases and 1 base, there was a span of 12 bases. Here immunoSEQ multiplex PCR was the method, and the copy in TCRdb shows in-frame clones only, minus some. The top ten clones hold 9.5% to 15% of a sample with 50,000 to 65,000 clones, 89% of them seen once. The specimen comprised CD4+ or CD8+ T cells sorted from blood, sampled in a trial of the OX40 agonist ivuxolimab. The source of this sequence is an adult with an advanced solid tumor such as melanoma, head and neck, liver or kidney cancer. This sequence joins TRBV4-2 and TRBJ2-2; D may be TRBD2 (5 bases). The CDR3 is CASSQDKSGMNTGELFF. CDR3 nucleotide sequence: TGTGCCAGCAGCCAAGATAAGTCCGGGATGAACACCGGGGAGCTGTTTTTT.